This T cell receptor beta chain was captured in a study of T cell responses to AZD1222 COVID-19 vaccine. Study-level results: Repertoires were obtained only post-peak T cell response. Spike-specific TCR repertoires showed rising breadth and depth after two AZD1222 doses.

Clones were sequenced by immunoSEQ multiplex PCR, and TCRdb holds only the in-frame ones, with some missing. The sample consists of over 100,000 clones, around 84% of them appearing once. This clone came up once. Its antigen is still unknown. The CDR3 runs to 16 residues. The germline V gene has CDR1 SGHAT and CDR2 FQDESV (reference sequence). J lost 0 bases, V lost 2 bases, and 4 bases had no gene match. The chain is built from TRBV11-1 and TRBJ1-3; 7 bases agree with TRBD1. The sample was peripheral blood, taken on day 0 of AZD1222 vaccination. This clonotype was sampled from an adult in good health. CDR3 sequence reads: CASSLRGGFSGNTIYF. The CDR3 DNA is TGTGCCAGCAGCTTACGAGGGGGCTTCTCTGGAAACACCATATATTTT.